This T cell receptor beta chain was sequenced for a study of cytomegalovirus exposure and HLA in healthy donors. Data came from immunoSEQ multiplex PCR; TCRdb stores just in-frame clones and leaves some out. The sample has about 150,000 clones, 94% seen once. This CDR3 comprises 16 residues. Germline V gene data show CDR1 as SGHVS and CDR2 as FQNEAQ. V was pared by 1 base and J by 6 bases, with 12 bases of the junction left unmatched. The donors were part of the validation cohort of 120 subjects. That cohort was separate from the first cohort, which comprised 500 to 700 subjects. General study findings and limits: While the bulk of TCR sequences proved rare, some public TCRs turned up in many donors. Reports credit the classifier with highly specific, highly sensitive diagnosis of cytomegalovirus status.

The count of this clone is one. The antigen is undetermined. The chain joins TRBV7-8 to TRBJ2-7; 7 nucleotides match TRBD1. The receptor comes from a man between 18 and 29 years old in good health and CMV-seropositive. The sample taken for sequencing was PBMCs. CDR3 coding DNA: TGTGCCAGCAGCTTAGATTACTCCCCCACAGGGGTCGAGCAGTACTTC. It yields the protein CASSLDYSPTGVEQYF. The complete variable domain, with remaining parts taken from reference TRBV7-8 and TRBJ2-7, reads GAGVSQSPRYKVAKRGQDVALRCDPISGHVSLFWYQQALGQGPEFLTYFQNEAQLDKSGLPSDRFFAERPEGSVSTLKIQRTQQEDSAVYLCASSLDYSPTGVEQYFGPGTRLTVT.